These T cell receptor beta chains were read from a single sample in a study of PD-1 blockade in classical Hodgkin lymphoma. Only in-frame clones appear in the TCRdb table, and some are missing; sequencing was by immunoSEQ multiplex PCR. Counted here are about 35,000 clones, around 90% occurring once; the ten biggest clones make up roughly 0.23%. Sequencing used CD4+ T cells from blood, obtained at baseline. These TCRs come from a human donor with classical Hodgkin lymphoma. The CDR3 runs from the conserved cysteine through the conserved F or W. D genes are given only for firm matches. Clone size is stated in some rows and not others, as once, few, many or a class when expanded.

-	-	TRBJ1-1	TRBV30	CAWNGGAPLAFF	TGTGCCTGGAATGGGGGGGCGCCTCTAGCTTTCTTT
-	-	TRBJ2-4	TRBV6-1	CASSGRKTGIAKNIQYF	TGTGCCAGCAGTGGTCGAAAGACAGGAATAGCCAAAAACATTCAGTACTTC
-	-	TRBJ2-5	TRBV29-1	CSVGAGQETQYF	TGCAGCGTTGGTGCAGGCCAAGAGACCCAGTACTTC
-	TRBD1	TRBJ1-5	TRBV6-5	CASRRDRERTQPQHF	TGTGCCAGCAGAAGGGACAGGGAAAGAACTCAGCCCCAGCATTTT
-	-	TRBJ2-5	TRBV6-5	CASSTYRGGETQYF	TGTGCCAGCAGCACTTACAGGGGAGGAGAGACCCAGTACTTC
-	TRBD1	TRBJ1-2	TRBV5-5	CASSLGQGIFYGYTF	TGTGCCAGCAGTTTGGGACAGGGGATTTTTTATGGCTACACCTTC
-	TRBD1	TRBJ2-7	TRBV7-2	CASSLGGRGIDEQYF	TGTGCCAGCAGCTTAGGGGGCAGGGGGATCGACGAGCAGTACTTC
once	TRBD1	TRBJ2-7	TRBV2	CASNVDRGSYEQYF	TGTGCCAGCAATGTGGACAGGGGCTCCTACGAGCAGTACTTC
-	-	TRBJ1-1	TRBV2	CASSEVLGVTEAFF	TGTGCCAGCAGTGAAGTCTTAGGGGTCACTGAAGCTTTCTTT
few	-	TRBJ1-1	TRBV5-1	CASSQGQGGTEAFF	TGCGCCAGCAGCCAGGGGCAGGGTGGCACTGAAGCTTTCTTT
-	TRBD1	TRBJ1-5	TRBV7-8	CASSLGGGSNQPQHF	TGTGCCAGCAGCTTAGGAGGGGGCAGCAATCAGCCCCAGCATTTT
-	-	TRBJ1-2	TRBV5-5	CASTLVGPANYGYTF	TGTGCCAGCACCTTGGTAGGCCCAGCTAACTATGGCTACACCTTC
-	-	TRBJ1-5	TRBV28	CASSLNSNQPQHF	TGTGCCAGCAGTTTAAACAGCAATCAGCCCCAGCATTTT